This T cell receptor (beta chain) came from a study of T cell repertoires in cytomegalovirus infection. General observations from the study: HLA-C-restricted CMV clonotypes gave the most frequent clonotype in two of eight donors.

The CDR3 length is 15 residues. V was clipped by 2 bases and J by 4 bases, with 12 bases between them. Germline-derived CDR1 and CDR2 are SGHTA and FQGTGA. This clonotype was recorded many times. Its antigen is unidentified. TCRdb processed the reads anew with MiXCR; each CDR3 protein has one entry. Seen here are fewer than 350,000 distinct CDR3 sequences, roughly 15% observed once, and the top ten hold more than 10%. The receptor was derived from a human donor in good health (CMV status not recorded). Some clones in this sample may be carry-over from other donors' samples. The chain uses TRBV7-3 and TRBJ1-3, with unresolved D. Sequenced material: PBMCs. The CDR3 DNA sequence: TGTGCCAGCAGCTTAGGACCTCCCGAGGGAAACACCATATATTTT. This translates into CASSLGPPEGNTIYF.